Shown below are 14 T cell receptor beta chains from a single sample sequenced in a study of T cell responses to AZD1222 COVID-19 vaccine. Here immunoSEQ multiplex PCR was the method, and the copy in TCRdb shows in-frame clones only, minus some. The data show about 140,000 clones, about 93% seen once. The sequencing used peripheral blood, collected on day 0 of AZD1222 vaccination. The receptor set was obtained from an adult in good health.

The rearrangement uses TRBV6-5 and TRBJ1-2; weak D call: TRBD1 (5 bases). Trimming removed 5 bases from V and 8 bases from J, with 21 bases in between. Germline lookup yields CDR1 MNHEY and CDR2 SVGAGI. The CDR3 covers 15 residues. The CDR3 region is CASSSIADIRGGYTF. In DNA, the CDR3 is TGTGCCAGCAGTAGTATCGCGGACATTCGAGGGGGCTACACCTTC.

The V and J genes are TRBV19 and TRBJ1-2, with 9 bases identical to TRBD1. Germline V gene data show CDR1 as LNHDA and CDR2 as SQIVND (reference sequence). The CDR3 length is 14 residues. After removal of 7 bases from V and 4 bases from J, the junction contained 7 bases not matched to a gene. CDR3 in DNA: TGTGCCAGTACCCTCGGGACAGGGATCTATGGCTACACCTTC. Translation: CASTLGTGIYGYTF.

J is TRBJ1-2 and V is TRBV5-1; D gene uncertain. CDR3 length: 14 residues. V lost 0 bases to trimming and J lost 2 bases, with 8 bases between them. Germline CDR1 SGHRS, CDR2 YFSETQ. The CDR3 spells CASSLEAGNYGYTF. CDR3 nucleotides: TGCGCCAGCAGCTTGGAAGCTGGGAACTATGGCTACACCTTC.

The V gene is TRBV30, the J gene TRBJ1-2; possible D gene TRBD1, 6 bases. The germline CDR1 and CDR2 sequences are GTSNPN and SVGIG (reference sequence). V lost 4 bases to trimming and J lost 4 bases, with 22 bases between them. CDR3 length equals 16 residues. The CDR3, as DNA: TGTGCCTGGAACCCCGACAGGCCCCCGCTTCTCTATGGCTACACCTTC. This sequence encodes CAWNPDRPPLLYGYTF.

The chain carries TRBV6-5 and TRBJ2-1, with 9 nucleotides matching TRBD1. The CDR3 consists of 14 residues. The germline V gene has CDR1 MNHEY and CDR2 SVGAGI. V lost 7 bases and J lost 2; bases outside the gene matches: 3. Here the CDR3 DNA reads TGTGCCAGCACCGGGGACAGGGCCTACAATGAGCAGTTCTTC. It codes for CASTGDRAYNEQFF.

The chain joins TRBV10-3 to TRBJ2-3; unclear D gene. This CDR3 comprises 14 residues. Trimming removed 6 bases at V and 0 bases at J, with 10 bases between. From germline, CDR1 is ENHRY and CDR2 SYGVKD. The CDR3 loop is CAIRDGGSTDTQYF. Here the CDR3 DNA reads TGTGCCATCAGGGACGGTGGGAGCACAGATACGCAGTATTTT.

A few counts support this clone. The chain is built from TRBV5-1 and TRBJ1-1, with D possibly TRBD1 on 5 matching bases. V was trimmed by 7 bases and J by 1 base, leaving 17 bases between them. Germline-derived CDR1 and CDR2 are SGHRS and YFSETQ. The length of the CDR3 is 15 residues. CDR3: CASRVGGEQNTEAFF. CDR3 nucleotide sequence: TGCGCCAGCCGCGTGGGAGGGGAACAGAACACTGAAGCTTTCTTT. The whole variable domain, filled in from reference TRBV5-1 and TRBJ1-1, reads KAGVTQTPRYLIKTRGQQVTLSCSPISGHRSVSWYQQTPGQGLQFLFEYFSETQRNKGNFPGRFSGRQFSNSRSEMNVSTLELGDSALYLCASRVGGEQNTEAFFGQGTRLTVV.

The chain recombines TRBV10-3 with TRBJ2-2; 12 nucleotides line up with TRBD2. Trimming removed 2 bases from V and 6 bases from J; junction bases left unmatched: 10. The CDR3 is 18 residues long. The germline V gene encodes CDR1 ENHRY and CDR2 SYGVKD. In DNA form, the CDR3 reads TGTGCCATCAGTGAGAGTGCAGGACTAGCGGGGTTACCCGGGGAGCTGTTTTTT. It yields the protein CAISESAGLAGLPGELFF.

The gene calls are TRBV5-1 and TRBJ1-2; a weak D match, TRBD1 (6 bases). V lost 4 bases to trimming and J lost 2 bases, with 15 bases between them. Germline lookup yields CDR1 SGHRS and CDR2 YFSETQ. There are 15 residues in the CDR3. CDR3 sequence reads: CASSPGAARNYGYTF. In DNA, the CDR3 is TGCGCCAGCAGCCCGGGGGCCGCCCGGAACTATGGCTACACCTTC.

This chain connects TRBV5-6 to TRBJ2-7; D possibly corresponds to TRBD2 (6 bases). This CDR3 contains 15 residues. The V and J ends lost 0 bases and 1 base respectively, with 11 bases between them. Germline loops: CDR1 SGHDT, CDR2 YYEEEE. The CDR3 sequence is CASSLAGGGSYEQYF. In DNA form, the CDR3 reads TGTGCCAGCAGCTTGGCGGGCGGAGGGTCCTACGAGCAGTACTTC. Filled out from reference TRBV5-6 and TRBJ2-7, the complete variable domain reads DAGVTQSPTHLIKTRGQQVTLRCSPKSGHDTVSWYQQALGQGPQFIFQYYEEEERQRGNFPDRFSGHQFPNYSSELNVNALLLGDSALYLCASSLAGGGSYEQYFGPGTRLTVT.

The gene calls are TRBV19 and TRBJ2-1, with D uncertain. Deletions cut 5 bases from V and 0 bases from J, with 11 bases between. The CDR3 length is 15 residues. The germline gives CDR1 LNHDA, CDR2 SQIVND (reference sequence). Here the CDR3 reads CASSLGSGSYNEQFF. In DNA, the CDR3 is TGTGCCAGTAGTCTGGGGTCCGGCTCCTACAATGAGCAGTTCTTC.

The chain joins TRBV18 to TRBJ2-4; 11 nucleotides agree with TRBD2. Germline CDR1 is KGHSH and CDR2 is LQKENI. Trimming cost V 1 base and J 1 base; bases outside gene matches: 9. This CDR3 spans 19 amino acids. CDR3 bases: TGTGCCAGCTCACCACGACTAGCGGGAAACCCGGGGGCCAAAAACATTCAGTACTTC. It codes for CASSPRLAGNPGAKNIQYF.

The chain employs TRBV4-1 and TRBJ2-7; D is unclear. Per germline, CDR1 MGHRA and CDR2 YSYEKL. This CDR3 is built from 15 residues. The V end was cut by 0 bases, the J end by 4 bases, with 13 bases between. CDR3 sequence (DNA): TGCGCCAGCAGCCAAGATCTACAGCCTCCTTACGAGCAGTACTTC. Encoded protein: CASSQDLQPPYEQYF.

CDR3 DNA sequence: TGTGCTAGTGGTTTGGCTCGAGGGGGGGAAGATACGCAGTATTTT. It specifies CASGLARGGEDTQYF. V is TRBV12-5 and J is TRBJ2-3; possible D gene TRBD2, 7 bases. The germline V gene has CDR1 LGHNT and CDR2 FRNRAP. The CDR3 runs to 15 residues. V lost 1 base, J lost 5 bases, and 13 bases lay in between.